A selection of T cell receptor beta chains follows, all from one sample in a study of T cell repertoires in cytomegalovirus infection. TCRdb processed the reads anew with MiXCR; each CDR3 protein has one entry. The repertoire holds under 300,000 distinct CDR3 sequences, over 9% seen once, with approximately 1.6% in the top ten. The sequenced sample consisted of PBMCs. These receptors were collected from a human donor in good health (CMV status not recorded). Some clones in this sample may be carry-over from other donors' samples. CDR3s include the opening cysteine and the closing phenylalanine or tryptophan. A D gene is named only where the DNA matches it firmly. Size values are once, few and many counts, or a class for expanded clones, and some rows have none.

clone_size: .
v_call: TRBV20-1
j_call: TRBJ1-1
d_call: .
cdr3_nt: TGCAGTGCCAACAGGGACGGGTACACTGAAGCTTTCTTT
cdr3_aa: CSANRDGYTEAFF

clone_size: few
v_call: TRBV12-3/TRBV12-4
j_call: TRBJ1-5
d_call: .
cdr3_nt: TGTGCCAGCAGTTTAGTCCTTAGCAATCAGCCCCAGCATTTT
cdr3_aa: CASSLVLSNQPQHF

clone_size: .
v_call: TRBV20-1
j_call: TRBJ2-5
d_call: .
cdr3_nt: TGCAGTGCTAGATCCCACGGACAAGAGACCCAGTACTTC
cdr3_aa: CSARSHGQETQYF

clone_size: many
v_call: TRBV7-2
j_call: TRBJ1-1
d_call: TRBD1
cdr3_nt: TGTGCCAGCAGCTGGGGACAGGCGAACACTGAAGCTTTCTTT
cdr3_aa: CASSWGQANTEAFF

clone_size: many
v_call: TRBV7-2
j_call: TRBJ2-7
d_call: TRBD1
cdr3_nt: TGTGCCAGCAGACTAGACAGGGACCACGAGCAGTACTTC
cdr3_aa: CASRLDRDHEQYF

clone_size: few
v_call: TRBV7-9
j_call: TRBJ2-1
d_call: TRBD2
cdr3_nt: TGTGCCAGCAGCTCGTTAGTGCGGGAGGGCCTCGGAGATGAGCAGTTCTTC
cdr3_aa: CASSSLVREGLGDEQFF

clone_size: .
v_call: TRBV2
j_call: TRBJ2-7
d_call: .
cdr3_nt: TGTGCCAGCAGTGATTTAGAAGGGAGCGACGAGCAGTACTTC
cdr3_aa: CASSDLEGSDEQYF

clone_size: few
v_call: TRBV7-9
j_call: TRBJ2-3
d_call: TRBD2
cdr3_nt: TGTGCCAGCAACCCTGGGAGGGAGGGGACAGATACGCAGTATTTT
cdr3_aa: CASNPGREGTDTQYF

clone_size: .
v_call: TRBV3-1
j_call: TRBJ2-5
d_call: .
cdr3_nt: TGTGCCAGCAGCCAACCCGTCCAAGAGACCCAGTACTTC
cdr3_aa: CASSQPVQETQYF

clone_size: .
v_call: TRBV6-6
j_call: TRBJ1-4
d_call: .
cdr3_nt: TGTGCCAGCAGTTACTCCCCCCAGAGTGGCGAAAAACTGTTTTTT
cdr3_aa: CASSYSPQSGEKLFF

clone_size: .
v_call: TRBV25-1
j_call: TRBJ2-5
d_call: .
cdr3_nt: TGTGCCAGCGGATCTACTGTGACCCAGTACTTC
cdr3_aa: CASGSTVTQYF

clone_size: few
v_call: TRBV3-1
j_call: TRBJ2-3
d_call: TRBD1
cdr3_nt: TGTGCCAGCAGTGGGGGACAGGGATTCACAGATACGCAGTATTTT
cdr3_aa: CASSGGQGFTDTQYF

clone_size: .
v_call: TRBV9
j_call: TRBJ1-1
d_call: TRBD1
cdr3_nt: TGTGCCAGCAGCGTAGGAGGGACAGGGAGCACTGAAGCTTTCTTT
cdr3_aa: CASSVGGTGSTEAFF

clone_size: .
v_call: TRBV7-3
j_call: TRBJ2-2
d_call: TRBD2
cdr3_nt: TGTGCCAGCAGTCGGGGACCATCCGGGGGGGGGGAGCTGTTTTTT
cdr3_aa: CASSRGPSGGGELFF

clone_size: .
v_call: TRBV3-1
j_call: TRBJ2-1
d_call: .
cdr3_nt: TGTGCCAGCAGCCAATACGGGCCGGATGAGCAGTTCTTC
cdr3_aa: CASSQYGPDEQFF

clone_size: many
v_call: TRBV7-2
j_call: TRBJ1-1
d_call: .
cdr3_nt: TGTGCCAGCAGCTTAGCAAACAGCGACACTGAAGCTTTCTTT
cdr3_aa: CASSLANSDTEAFF

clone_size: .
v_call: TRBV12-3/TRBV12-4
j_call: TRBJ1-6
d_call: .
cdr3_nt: TGTGCCAGCAGTAAGGGGAATTGGAATTCACCCCTCCACTTT
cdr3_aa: CASSKGNWNSPLHF

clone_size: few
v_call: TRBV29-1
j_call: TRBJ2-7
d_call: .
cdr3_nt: TGCAGCGTTAAAAGGGAGGGGGGATACGAGCAGTACTTC
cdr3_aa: CSVKREGGYEQYF

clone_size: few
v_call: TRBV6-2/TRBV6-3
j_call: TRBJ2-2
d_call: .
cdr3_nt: TGTGCCAGCAGTTACTCGAAGGGTGGTCCCGACTGGGACGGGGAGCTGTTTTTT
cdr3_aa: CASSYSKGGPDWDGELFF

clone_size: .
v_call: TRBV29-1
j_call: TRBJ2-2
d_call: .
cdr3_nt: TGCAGCGTTACTGGGGTCGATACCGGGGAGCTGTTTTTT
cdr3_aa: CSVTGVDTGELFF

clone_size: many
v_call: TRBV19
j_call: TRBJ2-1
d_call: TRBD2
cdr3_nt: TGTGCCAGTAGTTCGAGGACTAGCGGGTCTGAGCAGTTCTTC
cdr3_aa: CASSSRTSGSEQFF

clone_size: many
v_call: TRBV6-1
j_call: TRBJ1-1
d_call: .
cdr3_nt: TGTGCCAGCGGCAGGGGGAACACTGAAGCTTTCTTT
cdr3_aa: CASGRGNTEAFF

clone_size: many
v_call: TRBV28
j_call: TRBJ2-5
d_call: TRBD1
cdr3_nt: TGTGCCAGTGGACAGGAGCGAGAGACCCAGTACTTC
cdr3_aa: CASGQERETQYF

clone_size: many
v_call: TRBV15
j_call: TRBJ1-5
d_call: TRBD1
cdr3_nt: TGTGCCACCAGCACAAGTAGCAGGGGGGATCTCCAGCCCCAGCATTTT
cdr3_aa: CATSTSSRGDLQPQHF

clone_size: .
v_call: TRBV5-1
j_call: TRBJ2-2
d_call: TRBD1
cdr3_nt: TGCGCCAGCAGGCGACAGGGGGCAGCCGGGGAGCTGTTTTTT
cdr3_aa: CASRRQGAAGELFF